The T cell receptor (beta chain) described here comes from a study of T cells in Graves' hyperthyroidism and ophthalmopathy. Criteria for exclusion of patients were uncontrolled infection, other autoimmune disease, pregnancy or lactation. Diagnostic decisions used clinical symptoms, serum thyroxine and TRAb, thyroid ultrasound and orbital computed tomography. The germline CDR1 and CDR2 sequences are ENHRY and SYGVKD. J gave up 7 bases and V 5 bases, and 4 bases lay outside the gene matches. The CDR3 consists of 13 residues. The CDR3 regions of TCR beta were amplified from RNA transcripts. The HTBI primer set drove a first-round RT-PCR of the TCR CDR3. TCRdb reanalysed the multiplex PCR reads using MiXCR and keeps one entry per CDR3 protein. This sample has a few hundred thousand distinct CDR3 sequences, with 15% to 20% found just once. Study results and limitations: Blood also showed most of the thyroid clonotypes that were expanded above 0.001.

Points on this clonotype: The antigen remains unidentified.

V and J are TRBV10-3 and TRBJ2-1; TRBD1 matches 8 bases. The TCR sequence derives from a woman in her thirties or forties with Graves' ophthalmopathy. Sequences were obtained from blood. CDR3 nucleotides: TGTGCCATCAGTAAGACAGGGGTGAATGAGCAGTTCTTC. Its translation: CAISKTGVNEQFF.